This T cell receptor (beta chain) was found in a study of blood T cell repertoires in COVID-19. About the study: There were acute and convalescent COVID-19 samples, and they came from the United States, Italy and Spain.

Germline CDR1 reads KGHSH; CDR2 reads LQKENI. The CDR3 is 13 residues long. The V and J ends lost 6 bases and 4 bases respectively, with 12 bases between them. How the authors handled the data: For nucleated cells, counts were estimated from reference gene primer amplification. TCRdb's copy holds only in-frame clones and misses some; the assay was immunoSEQ multiplex PCR. The D gene and trimming were derived from the DNA, and the V and J assignments and clone size from that table. The sample includes 150,000 or so clones, over 70% of them seen just once. The TCR was taken from a human donor in a cohort sampled during active COVID-19. The rearrangement joins TRBV18 to TRBJ1-2, with D hard to call. The sample comprised peripheral blood. The CDR3, as DNA: TGTGCCAGCTCCCCCTCGGGGAGCTATGGCTACACCTTC. This encodes CASSPSGSYGYTF.